This is a list of T cell receptor beta chains from one sample in a study of T-cell memory formation after mild COVID-19. TCRdb re-called the 5' RACE reads through MiXCR, storing one row per CDR3 protein. The profile shows roughly 200,000 distinct CDR3 sequences, approximately 20% of them singletons. The sequenced material came from PBMCs or a T cell subset sorted from them (not recorded which). The receptors were gathered from an adult woman who had mild COVID-19 (a few samples of this study predate the infection). Cell type and time point are not known. The CDR3 runs from the conserved cysteine through the conserved F or W. D genes are given only for firm matches. Not all rows give a size; the values are once, few, many and, for expanded clones, a class.

d_call	v_call	clone_size	j_call	cdr3_aa	cdr3_nt
.	TRBV5-1	.	TRBJ2-5	CASSLGNGETQYF	TGCGCCAGCAGCTTGGGCAATGGGGAGACCCAGTACTTC
TRBD2	TRBV6-6	.	TRBJ2-7	CASSLLAGSYEQYF	TGTGCCAGCAGTTTACTAGCGGGCTCCTACGAGCAGTACTTC
TRBD1	TRBV7-9	few	TRBJ2-5	CASSPGQGGMETQYF	TGTGCCAGCAGCCCCGGACAGGGTGGGATGGAGACCCAGTACTTC
TRBD1	TRBV7-9	many	TRBJ1-1	CASSGDRNTEAFF	TGTGCCAGCAGCGGGGACAGAAACACTGAAGCTTTCTTT
.	TRBV10-3	.	TRBJ2-7	CAIRQDIYEQYF	TGTGCCATCCGACAGGATATCTACGAGCAGTACTTC
.	TRBV4-2	few	TRBJ1-1	CASSQSMRVARTEAFF	TGTGCCAGCAGCCAGTCAATGAGGGTGGCTAGGACTGAAGCTTTCTTT
TRBD1	TRBV12-3/TRBV12-4	.	TRBJ1-5	CASTPGQGYNQPQHF	TGTGCCAGCACCCCGGGACAGGGGTACAATCAGCCCCAGCATTTT
.	TRBV29-1	few	TRBJ2-7	CSAGRTGGSSEQYF	TGCAGCGCCGGCAGGACAGGAGGGTCGAGTGAGCAGTACTTC
TRBD1	TRBV28	.	TRBJ1-4	CASSVLGQGNEKLFF	TGTGCCAGCAGTGTCCTGGGACAGGGGAATGAAAAACTGTTTTTT
.	TRBV10-3	.	TRBJ2-1	CAISESSGNNEQFF	TGTGCCATCAGTGAGTCGAGCGGAAACAATGAGCAGTTCTTC
.	TRBV5-1	.	TRBJ2-1	CASSLEQGGNNEQFF	TGCGCCAGCAGCTTGGAGCAGGGAGGAAACAATGAGCAGTTCTTC
.	TRBV4-3	few	TRBJ2-7	CASSQVGGGSVHEQYF	TGCGCCAGCAGCCAAGTCGGAGGAGGGTCAGTCCACGAGCAGTACTTC
.	TRBV25-1	.	TRBJ2-7	CASSEWGEQYF	TGTGCCAGCAGTGAATGGGGCGAGCAGTACTTC
TRBD1	TRBV11-2	.	TRBJ2-3	CASSAGTGLKDTQYF	TGTGCCAGCAGCGCCGGGACAGGTCTTAAAGATACGCAGTATTTT
TRBD2	TRBV7-9	few	TRBJ2-5	CASSLSASGLATQYF	TGTGCCAGCAGCTTATCGGCTAGCGGACTAGCGACCCAGTACTTC
TRBD2	TRBV4-3	few	TRBJ2-1	CASSQNLAGANNEQFF	TGCGCCAGCAGCCAGAACCTAGCGGGAGCGAACAATGAGCAGTTCTTC
.	TRBV10-3	few	TRBJ1-1	CAISESPVNTEAFF	TGTGCCATCAGTGAGAGTCCGGTGAACACTGAAGCTTTCTTT
.	TRBV7-3	few	TRBJ2-2	CASRTSGTLNTGELFF	TGTGCCAGCAGGACATCCGGGACACTTAACACCGGGGAGCTGTTTTTT
.	TRBV12-3/TRBV12-4	.	TRBJ2-1	CASSLGYQGGEQFF	TGTGCCAGCAGTTTAGGGTACCAGGGGGGTGAGCAGTTCTTC
.	TRBV29-1	few	TRBJ1-1	CSVLTGLGTEAFF	TGCAGCGTTTTGACTGGTTTGGGCACTGAAGCTTTCTTT
.	TRBV29-1	.	TRBJ2-1	CSALTDYNEQFF	TGCAGCGCCTTGACAGACTACAATGAGCAGTTCTTC
TRBD2	TRBV30	.	TRBJ2-2	CAWSGLAGAKRNTGELFF	TGTGCCTGGAGTGGACTAGCGGGGGCAAAAAGGAACACCGGGGAGCTGTTTTTT
.	TRBV5-4	.	TRBJ2-7	CASSPGGIPNEQYF	TGTGCCAGCAGCCCTGGCGGGATCCCCAACGAGCAGTACTTC
TRBD2	TRBV5-1	many	TRBJ2-7	CASSLNPAGNGYEQYF	TGCGCCAGCAGCCTTAACCCAGCGGGAAACGGATACGAGCAGTACTTC